The rows below give T cell receptor beta chains drawn from one sample of a study of PD-1 blockade in classical Hodgkin lymphoma. Here immunoSEQ multiplex PCR was the method, and the copy in TCRdb shows in-frame clones only, minus some. The sample lists about 98,000 clones; roughly 92% were seen once. Sequenced material: peripheral blood mononuclear cells (PBMCs), taken at baseline. Source of these receptors: a human donor with classical Hodgkin lymphoma. CDR3s include the opening cysteine and the closing phenylalanine or tryptophan. Each record gives: D gene, clone size, V gene, J gene, CDR3 protein, CDR3 DNA. D genes are given only for firm matches. Clone size appears in some rows only: once, few, many, or a class for an expanded clone.

TRBD1	-	TRBV6-6	TRBJ2-7	CASRGGPYEQYF	TGTGCCAGCAGAGGGGGCCCCTACGAGCAGTACTTC
-	-	TRBV5-1	TRBJ1-1	CASRTGENTEAFF	TGCGCCAGTAGGACGGGCGAGAACACTGAAGCTTTCTTT
TRBD2	-	TRBV6-5	TRBJ2-7	CASSPRFGGEKYF	TGTGCCAGCAGTCCAAGGTTTGGGGGGGAGAAGTACTTC
-	-	TRBV11-3	TRBJ2-1	CASSLGGHAYNEQFF	TGTGCCAGCAGCCTAGGTGGCCACGCCTACAATGAGCAGTTCTTC
-	-	TRBV19	TRBJ1-2	CASRQGYSLYGYTF	TGTGCCAGTAGGCAGGGGTACTCCCTCTATGGCTACACCTTC
TRBD1	-	TRBV27	TRBJ1-5	CASSLIGQGARQPQHF	TGTGCCAGCAGTTTAATAGGACAGGGGGCCCGTCAGCCCCAGCATTTT
TRBD1	-	TRBV4-1	TRBJ1-5	CASSQETGNQPQHF	TGCGCCAGCAGCCAAGAGACAGGGAATCAGCCCCAGCATTTT
TRBD1	-	TRBV18	TRBJ2-3	CASTLTGGTDTQYF	TGTGCCAGCACCTTGACAGGGGGCACAGATACGCAGTATTTT
-	-	TRBV19	TRBJ2-2	CASSSSGLGGDTGELFF	TGTGCCAGTAGCTCATCCGGGCTAGGGGGGGACACCGGGGAGCTGTTTTTT
-	-	TRBV7-8	TRBJ2-3	CASSSASTDTQYF	TGTGCCAGCAGCTCAGCTAGCACAGATACGCAGTATTTT
TRBD1	-	TRBV5-1	TRBJ2-1	CASSKGQVIDEQFF	TGCGCCAGCAGCAAGGGACAGGTCATCGATGAGCAGTTCTTC
TRBD2	-	TRBV15	TRBJ2-3	CATSLAGSVTDTQYF	TGTGCCACCAGCCTAGCGGGGTCCGTGACAGATACGCAGTATTTT
TRBD2	once	TRBV7-9	TRBJ2-1	CASSSRLAGGDEQFF	TGTGCCAGCAGCTCACGACTAGCGGGAGGCGATGAGCAGTTCTTC
-	-	TRBV7-9	TRBJ2-5	CASSRTPYQETQYF	TGTGCCAGCAGTCGGACACCGTACCAAGAGACCCAGTACTTC
-	-	TRBV28	TRBJ2-7	CASTGLLSFYEQYF	TGTGCCAGCACCGGGCTTCTCTCCTTCTACGAGCAGTACTTC
TRBD1	once	TRBV5-1	TRBJ2-2	CASSLRGLGELFF	TGCGCCAGCAGCCTCAGGGGGCTAGGGGAGCTGTTTTTT
TRBD1	once	TRBV6-6	TRBJ2-1	CASSYAGGEQFF	TGTGCCAGCAGTTACGCAGGGGGTGAGCAGTTCTTC
TRBD1	-	TRBV9	TRBJ2-5	CASSPDRVETQYF	TGTGCCAGCAGCCCCGACAGGGTGGAAACCCAGTACTTC
TRBD2	once	TRBV28	TRBJ2-7	CASSLWTGLAGLGEQYF	TGTGCCAGCAGTTTATGGACGGGACTAGCGGGATTGGGCGAGCAGTACTTC
TRBD1	-	TRBV5-1	TRBJ2-7	CASSLAGTGVYEQYF	TGCGCCAGCAGCTTGGCCGGGACAGGGGTGTACGAGCAGTACTTC
-	-	TRBV5-6	TRBJ1-5	CASSLTGGMVGGNQPQHF	TGTGCCAGCAGCTTGACAGGCGGTATGGTTGGTGGCAATCAGCCCCAGCATTTT
-	-	TRBV7-9	TRBJ1-1	CASSGRDGPDEAFF	TGTGCCAGCAGCGGACGGGACGGACCCGATGAAGCTTTCTTT
-	-	TRBV9	TRBJ2-3	CASSVAGALRDTQYF	TGTGCCAGCAGCGTAGCAGGTGCGCTTAGAGATACGCAGTATTTT
-	-	TRBV6-1	TRBJ2-7	CASSEPPQRLYEQYF	TGTGCCAGCAGTGAGCCCCCACAAAGGCTTTACGAGCAGTACTTC
-	-	TRBV15	TRBJ2-2	CATSRDEAGDTGELFF	TGTGCCACCAGCAGAGATGAAGCAGGAGACACCGGGGAGCTGTTTTTT
-	-	TRBV30	TRBJ1-2	CAWAGTQVFYGYTF	TGTGCCTGGGCCGGGACACAAGTTTTCTATGGCTACACCTTC
-	-	TRBV6-5	TRBJ1-2	CASNYGREYTF	TGTGCCAGCAATTACGGACGGGAATACACCTTC
-	-	TRBV10-1	TRBJ1-2	CASSESRGPVYGYTF	TGCGCCAGCAGTGAGTCGAGGGGACCCGTCTATGGCTACACCTTC
-	-	TRBV10-3	TRBJ2-2	CAITEGRITGELFF	TGTGCCATCACCGAGGGCCGTATCACCGGGGAGCTGTTTTTT
-	-	TRBV5-4	TRBJ2-7	CASSLEAGAVREQYF	TGTGCCAGCAGCTTGGAGGCCGGGGCGGTTAGGGAGCAGTACTTC
TRBD2	-	TRBV7-9	TRBJ2-5	CASSSLADQETQYF	TGTGCCAGCAGCTCCCTAGCGGATCAAGAGACCCAGTACTTC
-	-	TRBV30	TRBJ1-3	CAWKESGNTIYF	TGTGCCTGGAAAGAGTCTGGAAACACCATATATTTT
-	once	TRBV19	TRBJ2-1	CASRIGQAGPDPFTNNEQFF	TGTGCCAGTAGGATAGGACAAGCAGGGCCAGACCCTTTCACTAACAATGAGCAGTTCTTC
-	-	TRBV27	TRBJ1-1	CASSPRGRRNTEAFF	TGTGCCAGCAGCCCCCGGGGTCGGAGGAACACTGAAGCTTTCTTT
TRBD2	-	TRBV5-1	TRBJ2-7	CASSFPGTSDSYEQYF	TGCGCCAGCAGTTTCCCTGGTACTAGCGACTCCTACGAGCAGTACTTC
-	-	TRBV10-3	TRBJ2-7	CAISESRIEQYF	TGTGCCATCAGTGAGTCGAGGATCGAGCAGTACTTC
TRBD2	-	TRBV27	TRBJ2-5	CASRSGRGETQYF	TGTGCCAGCCGGAGCGGGAGGGGAGAGACCCAGTACTTC
-	-	TRBV5-1	TRBJ2-6	CASSLVEGANVLTF	TGCGCCAGCAGCTTAGTTGAGGGGGCCAACGTCCTGACTTTC
TRBD1	-	TRBV7-2	TRBJ2-7	CASSRFRDRVLEQYF	TGTGCCAGCAGCCGCTTTAGGGACAGGGTGCTCGAGCAGTACTTC
-	-	TRBV21-1	TRBJ2-7	CASSKGGGEQYF	TGTGCCAGCAGCAAAGGGGGGGGCGAGCAGTACTTC
-	-	TRBV6-5	TRBJ2-3	CASGNLAHRNTQYF	TGTGCCAGCGGAAATCTGGCACACAGGAATACGCAGTATTTT
TRBD1	-	TRBV30	TRBJ2-7	CAWSRDSTYEQYF	TGTGCCTGGAGCCGGGACAGTACTTACGAGCAGTACTTC
-	-	TRBV14	TRBJ2-7	CASSQHTSSGQVSYEQYF	TGTGCCAGCAGCCAACACACATCCTCGGGACAAGTATCCTACGAGCAGTACTTC
TRBD1	once	TRBV5-1	TRBJ2-5	CASSLDRGHRETQYF	TGCGCCAGCAGCTTGGACAGGGGGCATCGGGAGACCCAGTACTTC
-	-	TRBV29-1	TRBJ1-2	CSVIQVPTYGYTF	TGCAGCGTTATTCAGGTTCCAACCTATGGCTACACCTTC
-	once	TRBV28	TRBJ1-1	CASSAYRANTEAFF	TGTGCCAGCAGTGCGTACAGGGCTAACACTGAAGCTTTCTTT
-	-	TRBV30	TRBJ1-1	CAWSSFGYAFF	TGTGCCTGGAGTTCGTTCGGATACGCTTTCTTT
TRBD2	-	TRBV15	TRBJ2-3	CATSRDRLAGVTQYF	TGTGCCACCAGCAGAGATAGGCTAGCGGGAGTTACGCAGTATTTT
TRBD1	-	TRBV9	TRBJ2-5	CASSEGNRGAQEETQYF	TGTGCCAGCAGCGAGGGGAACAGGGGAGCTCAGGAAGAGACCCAGTACTTC